Below, 25 T cell receptor beta chains from the same sample are listed, as sequenced in a study of cytomegalovirus exposure and HLA in healthy donors. Method: immunoSEQ multiplex PCR; TCRdb's copy keeps in-frame clones and lacks some. This table holds about 220,000 clones, around 90% found once. Sequencing used PBMCs. The receptors come from a woman aged 18-30 years in good health and CMV-seronegative.

The chain recombines TRBV6-1 with TRBJ2-2; 7 nucleotides align to TRBD1. Germline V gives CDR1 MNHNS, CDR2 SASEGT. There are 14 residues in the CDR3. Trimming at V came to 6 bases and at J to 8 bases, leaving 9 bases not matched to a gene. CDR3 sequence reads: CASRETRGLGELFF. The CDR3 DNA sequence: TGTGCCAGCAGGGAAACAAGGGGGCTGGGGGAGCTGTTTTTT.

J is TRBJ2-7 and V is TRBV7-2; 8 bases match TRBD2. The J segment lost 4 bases and the V segment lost 4 bases, leaving 9 bases of the junction unmatched. Looked up from germline, CDR1 is SGHTA and CDR2 is FQGNSA. The CDR3 sequence is 15 residues long. CDR3 nucleotides: TGTGCCAGCAGCTCCCTGGCAAGCGGGAGTTACGAGCAGTACTTC. It codes for CASSSLASGSYEQYF.

The V gene is TRBV7-2, the J gene TRBJ2-3, with 8 bases lining up with TRBD1. Germline V gives CDR1 SGHTA, CDR2 FQGNSA. V lost 5 bases to trimming and J lost 2 bases; unmatched junction nucleotides: 6. The CDR3 loop spans 15 amino acids. CDR3: CASSQGQGTTDTQYF. Here the CDR3 DNA reads TGTGCCAGCAGCCAAGGACAGGGCACCACAGATACGCAGTATTTT. Full variable domain (outside the CDR3, taken from reference TRBV7-2 and TRBJ2-3): GAGVSQSPSNKVTEKGKDVELRCDPISGHTALYWYRQSLGQGLEFLIYFQGNSAPDKSGLPSDRFSAERTGGSVSTLTIQRTQQEDSAVYLCASSQGQGTTDTQYFGPGTRLTVL.

DNA for the CDR3: TGTGCCAGCAGCCAGACGACAGTCTACATGAACACTGAAGCTTTCTTT. Protein product: CASSQTTVYMNTEAFF. The V gene is TRBV5-6, the J gene TRBJ1-1, with D perhaps TRBD1 (5 bases). There are 16 residues in the CDR3. V lost 4 bases, J lost 0 bases, and 16 bases lay in between. CDR1 SGHDT and CDR2 YYEEEE come from the germline V gene.

J is TRBJ2-7 and V is TRBV6-6, with 8 positions matching TRBD1. CDR3 length: 16 amino acids. CDR1 and CDR2 (germline): MNHNY, SVGAGI (reference sequence). V shed 0 bases and J 5 bases; nucleotides not matched to a gene: 9. The CDR3 sequence: CASSYSRPGGQDEQYF. CDR3 nucleotide sequence: TGTGCCAGCAGTTACTCGAGACCAGGGGGCCAGGACGAGCAGTACTTC.

The chain carries TRBV29-1 and TRBJ1-2; 7 nucleotides match TRBD1. CDR3 length: 12 residues. The germline gives CDR1 SQVTM, CDR2 ANQGSEA. V gave up 4 bases and J gave up 4 bases; unmatched junction bases: 3. This CDR3 reads CSVVGQRYGYTF. CDR3 sequence (DNA): TGCAGCGTTGTGGGACAGCGCTATGGCTACACCTTC.

This rearrangement joins TRBV4-1 to TRBJ2-2, with D unresolved. This CDR3 region has 17 residues. V lost 4 bases and J lost 6, with 21 bases in between. The germline gives CDR1 MGHRA, CDR2 YSYEKL. CDR3 in amino acids: CASSPVHFAVGSGELFF. The CDR3 nucleotides are TGCGCCAGCAGCCCGGTTCATTTCGCGGTTGGTTCCGGGGAGCTGTTTTTT.

The rearrangement joins TRBV5-6 to TRBJ2-7, with 7 bases that match TRBD1. V lost 2 bases, J lost 6 bases, and 8 bases stayed unmatched. Germline CDR1 and CDR2: SGHDT and YYEEEE. The CDR3 extends over 14 amino acids. The CDR3 region has the DNA TGTGCCAGCAGCTTTTTAGACAGGGTTGGCGAGCAGTACTTC. Translating gives CASSFLDRVGEQYF.

CDR3 in DNA: TGTGCCAGCAGTGAAGCCGGGGGGGTCTATGGCTACACCTTC. As protein: CASSEAGGVYGYTF. V usage is TRBV6-1 and J usage is TRBJ1-2; weak D call: TRBD1 (5 bases). Per germline, CDR1 MNHNS and CDR2 SASEGT. This CDR3 spans 14 amino acids. V gave up 0 bases and J gave up 4 bases, with 9 bases separating them.

The rearrangement joins TRBV27 to TRBJ2-3, with 9 bases fitting TRBD1. The J segment lost 2 bases and the V segment lost 5 bases, leaving 8 bases of the junction unmatched. Germline V gives CDR1 MNHEY, CDR2 SMNVEV (reference sequence). The CDR3 length is 16 residues. The CDR3 DNA is TGTGCCAGCAGTCCCTGGGGACAGGGCTACACAGATACGCAGTATTTT. Translating gives CASSPWGQGYTDTQYF.

This chain joins TRBV10-2 and TRBJ1-2; D call uncertain. Germline V lookup: CDR1 WSHSY, CDR2 SAAADI. The V end lost 6 bases, the J end lost 2 bases, and 10 bases lay between the germline ends. The CDR3 runs to 13 residues. The CDR3 region is CASRPTRNYGYTF. As DNA, the CDR3 is TGCGCCAGCAGACCGACGAGGAACTATGGCTACACCTTC.

This chain connects TRBV5-1 to TRBJ2-3, with 11 bases that match TRBD2. Germline V CDR1 and CDR2: SGHRS, YFSETQ. The junction had 4 bases not matched to a gene; V was cut back by 3 bases and J by 10 bases. This CDR3 contains 13 residues. The chain's CDR3 is CASSSLAGGAQYF. In nucleotides, the CDR3 is TGCGCCAGCAGCTCCCTAGCGGGAGGCGCGCAGTATTTT.

The genes are TRBV7-8 and TRBJ2-1; D may be TRBD1 (6 bases). Germline CDR1 and CDR2: SGHVS and FQNEAQ. V was pared by 4 bases and J by 5 bases, with 18 bases between. The CDR3 extends over 16 amino acids. CDR3 nucleotide sequence: TGTGCCAGCAGCTCTGTCAGGGGAAAAGGGAACAATGAGCAGTTCTTC. Its translation: CASSSVRGKGNNEQFF.

This chain uses TRBV28 with TRBJ2-7; 7 bases are a match to TRBD2. Germline V lookup: CDR1 MDHEN, CDR2 SYDVKM. The junction had 15 bases not matched to a gene; V was cut back by 10 bases and J by 6 bases. The CDR3 runs 14 residues. The CDR3 bases are TGTGCCACCGCGCGCGGCGGGACGGGGGGCGAGCAGTACTTC. Encoded protein: CATARGGTGGEQYF.

The gene calls are TRBV27 and TRBJ2-7; 8 positions match TRBD1. Germline values: CDR1 MNHEY, CDR2 SMNVEV (reference sequence). This CDR3 region has 15 residues. The V gene end was trimmed by 1 base and the J gene end by 3 bases; junction bases not matched to a gene: 5. Here the CDR3 reads CASSLLPGGDYEQYF. The CDR3 DNA reads as TGTGCCAGCAGTTTATTGCCAGGGGGCGACTACGAGCAGTACTTC.

The chain is built from TRBV10-3 and TRBJ2-1, with D uncertain. The CDR3 sequence is 15 residues long. The V end was cut by 2 bases, the J end by 7 bases, with 15 bases between. Germline V gives CDR1 ENHRY, CDR2 SYGVKD. In nucleotides, the CDR3 is TGTGCCATCAGTGAGAGTGCGAACTCGGTTAATGAGCAGTTCTTC. It translates to CAISESANSVNEQFF.

This clone was recorded a few times. Other DNA sequences from this sample encode an identical CDR3 as well. The chain uses TRBV6-5 and TRBJ2-7; D is unclear. The CDR3 sequence is 13 residues long. Germline values: CDR1 MNHEY, CDR2 SVGAGI. Trimming removed 0 bases from V and 3 bases from J, with 6 bases in between. Here the CDR3 DNA reads TGTGCCAGCAGTTACTCCAACAGCTACGAGCAGTACTTC. It encodes CASSYSNSYEQYF.

The chain couples TRBV27 to TRBJ2-7, with 7 bases lining up with TRBD1. The germline V gene has CDR1 MNHEY and CDR2 SMNVEV (reference sequence). This CDR3 region has 15 residues. V lost 0 bases, J lost 2 bases, and 4 bases stayed unmatched. The CDR3 sequence is CASSLSQGRTYEQYF. The CDR3 DNA sequence: TGTGCCAGCAGTTTATCACAGGGGAGAACCTACGAGCAGTACTTC.

The rearrangement joins TRBV28 to TRBJ2-7; 7 bases fit TRBD2. Losses at the gene ends were 5 bases for V and 4 bases for J; bases not matched to a gene: 2. This CDR3 comprises 12 residues. In germline, CDR1 is MDHEN, CDR2 SYDVKM. CDR3 in DNA: TGTGCCAGCAGTCGTAGCGGGTACGAGCAGTACTTC. Residues: CASSRSGYEQYF.

The CDR3 is CASGSDPQGPFEQYF. CDR3 in DNA: TGTGCTAGTGGTTCCGACCCACAGGGGCCGTTCGAGCAGTACTTC. The chain links TRBV12-5 to TRBJ2-7, with 7 nucleotides matching TRBD1. The trim removed 4 bases at V and 6 bases at J, leaving 12 bases unmatched. Germline CDR1 and CDR2: LGHNT and FRNRAP. The CDR3 loop spans 15 amino acids.

The rearrangement links TRBV6-1 to TRBJ2-3, with 12 bases that match TRBD2. The CDR3 spans 16 residues. J lost 0 bases, V lost 4 bases, and 2 bases had no gene match. Germline V gives CDR1 MNHNS, CDR2 SASEGT. CDR3 sequence: CASSGTSGVSTDTQYF. CDR3 DNA: TGTGCCAGCAGTGGGACTAGCGGGGTTAGCACAGATACGCAGTATTTT.

The chain recombines TRBV7-8 with TRBJ1-5, with D hard to call. The germline V gene encodes CDR1 SGHVS and CDR2 FQNEAQ. V was pared by 5 bases and J by 3 bases, with 20 bases between. The CDR3 has 17 amino acids. This CDR3 is CASSPHRPPSHNQPQHF. The DNA for the CDR3 is TGTGCCAGCAGCCCTCACAGACCCCCGAGCCACAATCAGCCCCAGCATTTT.

The chain couples TRBV6-1 to TRBJ2-7; 10 positions match TRBD1. V was pared by 8 bases and J by 7 bases, with 8 bases of the junction left unmatched. CDR3 length equals 13 residues. Germline V gene sequence: CDR1 MNHNS, CDR2 SASEGT. CDR3 nucleotide sequence: TGTGCCAGCGAGGACAGGGGGAGGAGGGAGCAGTACTTC. Its protein is CASEDRGRREQYF.

The table lists this clone with a few counts. CDR3 region: CAITSGQGINNEQFF. The CDR3 region has the DNA TGTGCCATCACCTCAGGCCAGGGGATCAACAATGAGCAGTTCTTC. The gene calls are TRBV10-3 and TRBJ2-1, with a possible D match to TRBD1 (6 bases). V gave up 7 bases and J gave up 5 bases, with 18 bases separating them. The CDR3 extends over 15 amino acids. From germline, CDR1 is ENHRY and CDR2 SYGVKD.

The V call is TRBV11-2, the J call TRBJ1-4, with TRBD1 as a possible D gene (6 bases). The CDR3 contains 14 residues. Trimming cost V 4 bases and J 8 bases, with 14 bases left between them. CDR1 is SGHAT and CDR2 is FQNNGV in the germline V gene. CDR3 sequence (DNA): TGTGCCAGCAGCTCAAGGGGGACCGGGGAAAAACTGTTTTTT. Translating gives CASSSRGTGEKLFF.